The rows below give T cell receptor beta chains drawn from one sample of a study of blood T cell repertoires in COVID-19. The method was immunoSEQ multiplex PCR; TCRdb's version includes in-frame clones alone and lacks a portion of them. The sample carries some 390,000 clones, over 85% recorded once. Sequences were obtained from PBMCs or T cells enriched from blood (not recorded which). These receptors were collected from a young woman who had recovered from COVID-19. CDR3s include the opening cysteine and the closing phenylalanine or tryptophan. A D gene is named only where the DNA matches it firmly. Size values are once, few and many counts, or a class for expanded clones, and some rows have none.

clone_size: once
j_call: TRBJ1-2
cdr3_length: 16
d_call: TRBD1
v_call: TRBV11-1
cdr3_nt: TGTGCCAGCAGTTACGTTGGATCGACAGGGGCTTATGGCTACACCTTC
cdr3_aa: CASSYVGSTGAYGYTF

clone_size: .
j_call: TRBJ1-5
cdr3_length: 14
d_call: .
v_call: TRBV13
cdr3_nt: TGTGCCAGCAGTGTGGGGGGGAGCAATCAGCCCCAGCATTTT
cdr3_aa: CASSVGGSNQPQHF

clone_size: .
j_call: TRBJ2-1
cdr3_length: 18
d_call: TRBD2
v_call: TRBV11-2
cdr3_nt: TGTGCCAGCAGCCATTATGCGGGGGGCCCTGATGGCGACAATGAGCAGTTCTTC
cdr3_aa: CASSHYAGGPDGDNEQFF

clone_size: .
j_call: TRBJ1-2
cdr3_length: 14
d_call: .
v_call: TRBV5-4
cdr3_nt: TGTGCCAGCAGCTTGCTGACAGAGGCCCATGGCTACACCTTC
cdr3_aa: CASSLLTEAHGYTF

clone_size: .
j_call: TRBJ1-4
cdr3_length: 15
d_call: .
v_call: TRBV6-5
cdr3_nt: TGTGCCAGCAGGGACATAGGGACTACGAGAGAAAAACTGTTTTTT
cdr3_aa: CASRDIGTTREKLFF

clone_size: .
j_call: TRBJ2-1
cdr3_length: 15
d_call: .
v_call: TRBV11-2
cdr3_nt: TGTGCCAGCAGCTTAGGTGTTAGCGGCACCAATGAGCAGTTCTTC
cdr3_aa: CASSLGVSGTNEQFF

clone_size: .
j_call: TRBJ2-3
cdr3_length: 16
d_call: TRBD2
v_call: TRBV7-3
cdr3_nt: TGTGCCAGCAGCTTAGGGCCCCTAGCGGCCACAGATACGCAGTATTTT
cdr3_aa: CASSLGPLAATDTQYF

clone_size: .
j_call: TRBJ2-7
cdr3_length: 14
d_call: .
v_call: TRBV2
cdr3_nt: TGTGCCAGCAAAGGGCGGGGCCATTCCTACGAGCAGTACTTC
cdr3_aa: CASKGRGHSYEQYF

clone_size: once
j_call: TRBJ2-3
cdr3_length: 17
d_call: .
v_call: TRBV15
cdr3_nt: TGTGCCACCAGCAATTCCCTTCCAAGCGGCTTCACAGATACGCAGTATTTT
cdr3_aa: CATSNSLPSGFTDTQYF

clone_size: .
j_call: TRBJ2-5
cdr3_length: 14
d_call: TRBD2
v_call: TRBV6-5
cdr3_nt: TGTGCCAGCAGTTACTCACTAGCGGGGGAGACCCAGTACTTC
cdr3_aa: CASSYSLAGETQYF

clone_size: .
j_call: TRBJ2-6
cdr3_length: 15
d_call: TRBD1
v_call: TRBV11-2
cdr3_nt: TGTGCCAGCAGCTGGACAGGAGCTGGGGCCAACGTCCTGACTTTC
cdr3_aa: CASSWTGAGANVLTF

clone_size: .
j_call: TRBJ2-1
cdr3_length: 15
d_call: TRBD1
v_call: TRBV20-1
cdr3_nt: TGCAGTGCTAGTGGAATCGGACAGGGGGCTAATGAGCAGTTCTTC
cdr3_aa: CSASGIGQGANEQFF

clone_size: .
j_call: TRBJ2-4
cdr3_length: 15
d_call: .
v_call: TRBV28
cdr3_nt: TGTGCCAGCAGTCCCCGACAGGTCGGCAAAAACATTCAGTACTTC
cdr3_aa: CASSPRQVGKNIQYF